Below are 6 T cell receptor beta chains sequenced from a single sample in a study of T cells in localized non-small cell lung cancer. Sequenced by immunoSEQ multiplex PCR; TCRdb stores in-frame clones only, minus some. Here the sample spans about 78,000 clones, around four fifths being singletons. The source was peripheral blood, collected before any cancer treatment. These receptors all come from a man aged 40 to 70 with stage I lung adenocarcinoma.

This clone was observed a few times. The chain uses TRBV7-2 and TRBJ2-7; D call uncertain. Germline V gives CDR1 SGHTA, CDR2 FQGNSA. CDR3 length: 12 residues. The ends were cut back, 4 bases at V and 7 bases at J, with 11 bases in the middle. CDR3 coding DNA: TGTGCCAGCAGCTATTACCTAGGAGAGCAGTACTTC. This sequence encodes CASSYYLGEQYF.

This clone appeared a single time. The gene calls are TRBV19 and TRBJ2-4; 8 bases line up with TRBD1. CDR1 is LNHDA and CDR2 is SQIVND in the germline V gene (reference sequence). The CDR3 length is 19 residues. V was clipped by 0 bases and J by 0 bases; unmatched bases: 10. CDR3 bases: TGTGCCAGTAGTATAGATGGATGGCAGGGGGCCTTAGCCAAAAACATTCAGTACTTC. Translation: CASSIDGWQGALAKNIQYF.

The chain couples TRBV5-1 to TRBJ2-2; TRBD1 matches 7 bases. Germline V gives CDR1 SGHRS, CDR2 YFSETQ. The CDR3 totals 16 residues. The J segment lost 4 bases and the V segment lost 5 bases, leaving 11 bases of the junction unmatched. The CDR3, as DNA: TGCGCCAGCAGGCAAGGGACAGAATCGGGCACCGGGGAGCTGTTTTTT. Protein sequence: CASRQGTESGTGELFF.

This clone has just one count. The chain employs TRBV27 and TRBJ2-3; 7 positions agree with TRBD2. The length of the CDR3 is 15 residues. Germline V gene data show CDR1 as MNHEY and CDR2 as SMNVEV (reference sequence). Trimming at V came to 5 bases and at J to 2 bases, leaving 7 bases not matched to a gene. DNA for the CDR3: TGTGCCAGCAGTGTCTCTAGCGGATACACAGATACGCAGTATTTT. This sequence encodes CASSVSSGYTDTQYF.

This clone was picked up a small number of times. The chain combines TRBV7-2 with TRBJ2-3; TRBD2 agrees at 7 bases. The V segment lost 4 bases and the J segment 1 base; nucleotides outside the gene matches: 2. Germline lookup yields CDR1 SGHTA and CDR2 FQGNSA. The length of the CDR3 is 14 residues. The CDR3 DNA reads as TGTGCCAGCAGCTGGACTAGAGGCACAGATACGCAGTATTTT. It yields the protein CASSWTRGTDTQYF.

The V call is TRBV19, the J call TRBJ2-2, with D uncertain. This CDR3 is 11 amino acids long. Germline CDR1 LNHDA, CDR2 SQIVND (reference sequence). The germline V and J ends were trimmed by 5 bases and 7 bases, with 5 bases remaining between them. The CDR3 bases are TGTGCCAGTAGTGTGCTCGGGGAGCTGTTTTTT. Its protein product is CASSVLGELFF.